Sequencing of this T cell receptor (beta chain) was carried out in a study of T cell responses to AZD1222 COVID-19 vaccine. V lost 3 bases and J lost 0; bases outside the gene matches: 2. The CDR3 spans 16 residues. Germline CDR1 and CDR2: KGHSH and LQKENI. Study conclusions and caveats: The donor cohort was predominantly white British with a female majority, and clonal diversity may have been underestimated. When two AZD1222 doses had been given, Spike-specific TCR breadth and depth rose.

Points on this clone: As yet, its antigen is unknown.

Profiled with immunoSEQ multiplex PCR; TCRdb holds only in-frame clones, not every one. There are tens of thousands of clones in the sample; 70% to 85% occur only once, and 20% to 30% lies in the top ten. The material sequenced was peripheral blood, taken on day 0 of AZD1222 vaccination. The sequence derives from an adult in good health. This rearrangement joins TRBV18 to TRBJ2-7; 13 nucleotides line up with TRBD2. The CDR3, as DNA: TGTGCCAGCTCACCGGGACTAGCGGGAACCTCCTACGAGCAGTACTTC. Its translation: CASSPGLAGTSYEQYF.